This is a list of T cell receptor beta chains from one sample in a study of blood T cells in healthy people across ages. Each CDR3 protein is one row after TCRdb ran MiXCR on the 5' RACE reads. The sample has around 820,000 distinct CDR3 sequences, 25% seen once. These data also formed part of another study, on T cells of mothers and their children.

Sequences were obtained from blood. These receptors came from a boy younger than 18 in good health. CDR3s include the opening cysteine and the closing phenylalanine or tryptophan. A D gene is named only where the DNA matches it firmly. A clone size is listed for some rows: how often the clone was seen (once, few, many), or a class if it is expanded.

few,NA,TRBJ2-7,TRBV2,TGTGCCAGCAGTGATCCGGGCTCCTACAAGCAGTACTTC,CASSDPGSYKQYF
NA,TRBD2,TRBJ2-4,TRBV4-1,TGCGCCAGCAGCCAACCGGGGACTAGCGGGAGTTTTGACAAAAACATTCAGTACTTC,CASSQPGTSGSFDKNIQYF
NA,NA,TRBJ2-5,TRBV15,TGTGCCACCAGCAGAGATTCCCCCCCAGCCATCCAAGAGACCCAGTACTTC,CATSRDSPPAIQETQYF
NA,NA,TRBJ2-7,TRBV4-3,TGCGCCAGCAGCCAAGGAGGGGGGCCCTCCTACGAGCAGTACTTC,CASSQGGGPSYEQYF
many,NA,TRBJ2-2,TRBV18,TGTGCCAGCTCACCACTGGCCGGGGAGCTGTTTTTT,CASSPLAGELFF
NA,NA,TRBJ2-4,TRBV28,TGTGCCAGCAGTTTGAGAAGCCATTTAGCCAAAAACATTCAGTACTTC,CASSLRSHLAKNIQYF
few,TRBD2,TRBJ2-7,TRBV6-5,TGTGCCAGCAGTTCCCGCGGACTAGGTGGCTACGAGCAGTACTTC,CASSSRGLGGYEQYF
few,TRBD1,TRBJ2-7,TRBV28,TGTGCCAGCAGTCCCGTCTCGGGACAGGGGTCCCACGAGCAGTACTTC,CASSPVSGQGSHEQYF
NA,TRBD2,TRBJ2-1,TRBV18,TGTGCCAGCTCGACTAGCGGGGGGGCGTCCTACAATGAGCAGTTCTTC,CASSTSGGASYNEQFF
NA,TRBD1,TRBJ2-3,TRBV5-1,TGCGCCAGCAGCCGGGACAGGGGAGGCACAGATACGCAGTATTTT,CASSRDRGGTDTQYF
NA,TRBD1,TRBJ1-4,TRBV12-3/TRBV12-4,TGTGCCAGCAGTGACCAGGACAGGCGAGGGGAAAAACTGTTTTTT,CASSDQDRRGEKLFF
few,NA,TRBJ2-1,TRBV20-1,TGCAGTGCTCCTAGGGGGTGGGTAGGGTCCAATGAGCAGTTCTTC,CSAPRGWVGSNEQFF
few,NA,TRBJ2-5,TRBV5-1,TGCGCCAGCAGCTTGGCCCCACCGACGGAGACCCAGTACTTC,CASSLAPPTETQYF
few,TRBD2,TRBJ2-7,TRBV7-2,TGTGCCAGCAGCTTGAAAACAGGGACTAGCTCCTACGAGCAGTACTTC,CASSLKTGTSSYEQYF
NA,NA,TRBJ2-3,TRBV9,TGTGCCAGCAGTGATCTCTCCGGACCAGATACGCAGTATTTT,CASSDLSGPDTQYF
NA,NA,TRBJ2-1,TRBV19,TGTGCCAGTAGTTGGGTCAGCTCCTACAATGAGCAGTTCTTC,CASSWVSSYNEQFF
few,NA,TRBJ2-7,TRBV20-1,TGCAGTGTCCCCGACGGGGGCTACGAGCAGTACTTC,CSVPDGGYEQYF
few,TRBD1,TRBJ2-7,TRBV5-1,TGCGCCAGCAGCTTGTGGGGACAGGGCTACGAGCAGTACTTC,CASSLWGQGYEQYF
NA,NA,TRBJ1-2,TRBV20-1,TGCAGTGCTAGAGATCTGAGAGACCATTACCCCGTATATGGCTACACCTTC,CSARDLRDHYPVYGYTF
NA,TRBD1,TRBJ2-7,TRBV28,TGTGCCAGCAGTTTAGTTAGTAGCGGACAGGGGGCCTACGAGCAGTACTTC,CASSLVSSGQGAYEQYF
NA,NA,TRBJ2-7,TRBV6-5,TGTGCCAGCAGTTTTGGACCAGGGGTCACCTACGAGCAGTACTTC,CASSFGPGVTYEQYF
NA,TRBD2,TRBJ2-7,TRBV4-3,TGCGCCAGCAGCCAAGAGTTAGGCGGCGGGAGGATCAACGAGCAGTACTTC,CASSQELGGGRINEQYF
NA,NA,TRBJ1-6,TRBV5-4,TGTGCCAGCAGCCCCCAGGGGCAGTTGAATTCACCCCTCCACTTT,CASSPQGQLNSPLHF
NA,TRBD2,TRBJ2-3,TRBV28,TGTGCCAGCGGGGCCCCGGGACTAGCGGGAGAGTACACAGATACGCAGTATTTT,CASGAPGLAGEYTDTQYF
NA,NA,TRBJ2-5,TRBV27,TGTGCCAGCAGTTCCCCGGTAGGGACCCAGTACTTC,CASSSPVGTQYF
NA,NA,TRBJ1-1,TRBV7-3,TGTGCCAGCAGCTTAAAACCGGGGCACACTGAAGCTTTCTTT,CASSLKPGHTEAFF
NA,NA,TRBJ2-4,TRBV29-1,TGCAGCGTTGGCAACGGAAACATTCAGTACTTC,CSVGNGNIQYF
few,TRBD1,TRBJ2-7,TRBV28,TGTGCCAGCAGTTTAACAGGGGCTTGGAACGAGCAGTACTTC,CASSLTGAWNEQYF
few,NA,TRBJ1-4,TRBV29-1,TGCAGCGTTACAACCTCGCTCGGAGAAAAACTGTTTTTT,CSVTTSLGEKLFF
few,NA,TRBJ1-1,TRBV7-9,TGTGCCAGCAACAAAGATTCCTGGGACACTGAAGCTTTCTTT,CASNKDSWDTEAFF
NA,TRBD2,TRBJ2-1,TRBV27,TGTGCCAGCAGTTTACTGGCGGGGGGGCCCCTCTGGGAGCAGTTCTTC,CASSLLAGGPLWEQFF
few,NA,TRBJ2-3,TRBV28,TGTGCCAGCAGTGGCCGTTTTCCGGGACGCCGTTTCGCAGACACGCAGTATTTT,CASSGRFPGRRFADTQYF
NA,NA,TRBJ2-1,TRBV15,TGTGCCACCAGCAGAGATTCCCCCTACGACTCGAGCTCCTACAATGAGCAGTTCTTC,CATSRDSPYDSSSYNEQFF
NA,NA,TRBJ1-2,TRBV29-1,TGCAGCGTTGAAGTCCCAGGAAATTACTATGGCTACACCTTC,CSVEVPGNYYGYTF
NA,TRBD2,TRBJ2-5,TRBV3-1,TGTGCCAGCAGCCAAGATCTAGCGGTGACGAGGGGGACCCAGTACTTC,CASSQDLAVTRGTQYF
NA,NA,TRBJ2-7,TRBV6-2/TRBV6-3,TGTACCTCGATGATGGGCGGGGGCGGTCGCGAGCAGTACTTC,CTSMMGGGGREQYF
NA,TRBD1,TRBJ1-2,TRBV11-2,TGTGCCAGCAGCTTTGCAGGGGGCGGTCACTATGGCTACACCTTC,CASSFAGGGHYGYTF
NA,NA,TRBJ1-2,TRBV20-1,TGCAGTGCTAGAGCAGGTTCTGGGTATGGCTACACCTTC,CSARAGSGYGYTF
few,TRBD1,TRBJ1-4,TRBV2,TGTGCCAGCAGCGGACAGGGGGCGGAAAAACTGTTTTTT,CASSGQGAEKLFF
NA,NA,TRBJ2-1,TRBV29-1,TGCAGCGTTGAAAACTTGCCGGGTAAGGGAATCGATGAGCAGTTCTTC,CSVENLPGKGIDEQFF
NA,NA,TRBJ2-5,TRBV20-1,TGCAGTGCGACCGAGTTGGGGGGAGGGACCCAGTACTTC,CSATELGGGTQYF
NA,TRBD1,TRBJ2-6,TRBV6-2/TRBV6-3,TGTGCCAGCAGTACGGACAGGTCTGGGGCCAACGTCCTGACTTTC,CASSTDRSGANVLTF
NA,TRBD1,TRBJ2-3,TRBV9,TGTGCCAGCAGCGTATCGGGACAGACGACAGATACGCAGTATTTT,CASSVSGQTTDTQYF
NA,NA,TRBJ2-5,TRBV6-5,TGTGCCAGCAGCCGTGGGGGGAGATCGGAGACCCAGTACTTC,CASSRGGRSETQYF
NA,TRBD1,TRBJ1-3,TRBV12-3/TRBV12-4,TGTGCCAGCATTTTACAGGGGTCAGGAAACACCATATATTTT,CASILQGSGNTIYF
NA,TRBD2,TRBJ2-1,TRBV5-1,TGCGCCAGCAGCTTGGAGACTAGCGGGAACCAGTTCTTC,CASSLETSGNQFF